These T cell receptor beta chains were read from a single sample in a study of read filtering for tumor transcriptome and immune sequencing. From the reads, TCRdb called clonotypes with MiXCR, one entry per CDR3 protein. The table has approximately 90,000 distinct CDR3 sequences, 9% to 15% seen once. Material: a population of CD138-negative cells sorted from bone marrow. Every receptor here comes from a donor aged 40 or older with multiple myeloma. Each CDR3 is given with its conserved first and last residue. Fields, in order: CDR3 protein, CDR3 DNA, V gene, D gene, J gene, clone size. The D gene is left open where the match is weak. Expanded clones are given a class, and other clones once, few, many or no size at all.

CAWSAIQGASNQPQHF,TGTGCCTGGAGTGCTATTCAGGGGGCGAGCAATCAGCCCCAGCATTTT,TRBV30,TRBD1,TRBJ1-5,few
CATAPGPETQYF,TGTGCCACCGCCCCAGGGCCCGAGACCCAGTACTTC,TRBV7-9,-,TRBJ2-5,many
CASSQDNGDTQYF,TGTGCCAGCAGCCAAGATAACGGGGATACGCAGTATTTT,TRBV14,-,TRBJ2-3,many
CASFSSGTGFFGEQFF,TGTGCCAGCTTCTCCTCCGGGACAGGGTTTTTCGGTGAGCAGTTCTTC,TRBV6-5,TRBD1,TRBJ2-1,many
CSARETGRQETQYF,TGCAGTGCGAGAGAGACAGGGAGGCAAGAGACCCAGTACTTC,TRBV20-1,-,TRBJ2-5,many
CSGTVGGSITGELFF,TGCAGTGGTACGGTTGGCGGGAGTATCACCGGGGAGCTGTTTTTT,TRBV20-1,TRBD2,TRBJ2-2,many
CASSTPGVRTF,TGTGCCAGCAGCACTCCGGGGGTACGAACCTTC,TRBV6-2/TRBV6-3,-,TRBJ1-2,many
CASSPEAGYEQFF,TGCGCCAGCAGCCCGGAAGCGGGATATGAGCAGTTCTTC,TRBV5-1,TRBD2,TRBJ2-1,many
CASREGRAGGPQHF,TGCGCCAGCAGGGAGGGTAGGGCTGGGGGACCCCAGCATTTT,TRBV5-1,-,TRBJ1-5,many
CASSGQGGAYEQYF,TGCGCCAGCAGCGGACAGGGGGGGGCCTACGAGCAGTACTTC,TRBV5-1,TRBD1,TRBJ2-7,many
CASSASGYRAAGELFF,TGCGCCAGCAGCGCTTCAGGCTACCGGGCCGCCGGGGAGCTGTTTTTT,TRBV5-1,-,TRBJ2-2,many
CSVERGNTEAFF,TGCAGCGTAGAAAGGGGGAACACTGAAGCTTTCTTT,TRBV29-1,-,TRBJ1-1,many
CASSDRGFRATNEKLFF,TGTGCCAGCAGCGACAGGGGTTTTCGGGCAACTAATGAAAAACTGTTTTTT,TRBV28,TRBD1,TRBJ1-4,many
CASKIGVPGYEQYF,TGTGCCTCCAAAATCGGAGTCCCGGGGTACGAGCAGTACTTC,TRBV12-3/TRBV12-4,-,TRBJ2-7,many
CASRDTNLNTEAFF,TGTGCCAGCAGGGACACCAATTTGAACACTGAAGCTTTCTTT,TRBV6-1,-,TRBJ1-1,many
CASSYSSSSGYDIQYF,TGTGCCAGCAGTTACTCGTCCAGTTCAGGATATGACATTCAGTACTTC,TRBV6-2/TRBV6-3,-,TRBJ2-4,-
CASSLGFKNTEAFF,TGTGCCAGCAGCTTAGGGTTCAAGAACACTGAAGCTTTCTTT,TRBV7-8,-,TRBJ1-1,once